A single sample gave rise to the 2 T cell receptor beta chains below, sequenced in a study of T cells in localized non-small cell lung cancer. Only in-frame clones appear in the TCRdb table, and some are missing; sequencing was by immunoSEQ multiplex PCR. The sample yields about 23,000 clones, 70% to 90% seen once. Sequences were derived from peripheral blood mononuclear cells, sampled before any cancer treatment. The source is a woman aged 40-69 years with stage III lung adenocarcinoma.

The V call is TRBV18, the J call TRBJ2-3; no firm D call. V shed 6 bases and J shed 2 bases, with 9 bases lying between them. The germline gives CDR1 KGHSH, CDR2 LQKENI. The CDR3 has 13 residues. DNA for the CDR3: TGTGCCAGCTCCGGCGTGGCCACAGATACGCAGTATTTT. It specifies CASSGVATDTQYF.

This clone occurred once. The genes are TRBV25-1 and TRBJ1-2; no definite D call. The CDR3 is 11 amino acids. Trimming removed 8 bases from V and 8 bases from J, with 12 bases in between. Germline CDR1 is MGHDK and CDR2 is SYGVNS. The CDR3 region has the DNA TGTGCCAGCGGAGGATATAGGGGCTACACCTTC. Amino acids: CASGGYRGYTF.